This record covers a single T cell receptor (beta chain). Profiling relied on immunoSEQ multiplex PCR, and the TCRdb table lists in-frame clones only, not all of them. Here the sample spans about 160,000 clones, about 85% being singletons. These data originate in a study of blood T cell repertoires in COVID-19. The CDR3 is 13 residues long. The chain uses TRBV1 and TRBJ2-7; the DNA was not used to check the table's D call, TRBD1. TRBV1 is given as a pseudogene. The sequencing input was peripheral blood. The TCR sequence derives from a man between 60 and 75 years old who had recovered from COVID-19. The CDR3: CTSSTGPWYEQYF. DNA for the CDR3: TGCACCAGCAGCACAGGGCCGTGGTACGAGCAGTACTTC.